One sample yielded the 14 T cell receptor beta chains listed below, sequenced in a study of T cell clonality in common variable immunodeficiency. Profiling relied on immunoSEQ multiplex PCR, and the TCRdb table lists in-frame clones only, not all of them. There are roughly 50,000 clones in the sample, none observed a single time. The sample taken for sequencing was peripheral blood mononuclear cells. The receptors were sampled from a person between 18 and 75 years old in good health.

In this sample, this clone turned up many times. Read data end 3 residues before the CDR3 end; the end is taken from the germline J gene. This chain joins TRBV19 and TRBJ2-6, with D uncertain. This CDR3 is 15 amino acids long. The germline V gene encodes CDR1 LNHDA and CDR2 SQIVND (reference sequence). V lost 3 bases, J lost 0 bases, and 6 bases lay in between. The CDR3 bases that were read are TGTGCCAGTAGTATTAGCAGCTCTGGGGCCAACGTC. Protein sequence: CASSISSSGANV. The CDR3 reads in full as CASSISSSGANVLTF.

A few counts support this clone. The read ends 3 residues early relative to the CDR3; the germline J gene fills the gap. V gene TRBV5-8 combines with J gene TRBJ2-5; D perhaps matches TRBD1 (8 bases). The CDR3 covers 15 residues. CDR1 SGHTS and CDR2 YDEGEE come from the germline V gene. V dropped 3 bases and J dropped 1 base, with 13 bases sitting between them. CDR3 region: CASSSGGQGQETQYF. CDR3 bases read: TGTGCCAGCAGCTCGGGAGGACAGGGCCAAGAGACC.

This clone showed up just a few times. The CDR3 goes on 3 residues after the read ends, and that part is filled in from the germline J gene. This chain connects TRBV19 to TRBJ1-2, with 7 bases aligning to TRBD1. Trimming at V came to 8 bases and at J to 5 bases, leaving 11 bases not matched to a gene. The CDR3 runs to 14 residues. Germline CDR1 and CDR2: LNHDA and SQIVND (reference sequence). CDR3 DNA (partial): TGTGCCAGTGGGAGGGACAGCCAAGCTTATGGC. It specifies CASGRDSQAYG. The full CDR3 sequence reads CASGRDSQAYGYTF.

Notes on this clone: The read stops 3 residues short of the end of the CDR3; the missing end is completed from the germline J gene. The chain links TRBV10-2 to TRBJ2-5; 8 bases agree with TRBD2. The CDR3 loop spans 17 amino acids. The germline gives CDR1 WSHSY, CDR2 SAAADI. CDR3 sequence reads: CASSGYGGSGKADTQYF. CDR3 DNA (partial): TGCGCCAGCAGTGGCTATGGGGGTAGCGGGAAGGCAGATACC.

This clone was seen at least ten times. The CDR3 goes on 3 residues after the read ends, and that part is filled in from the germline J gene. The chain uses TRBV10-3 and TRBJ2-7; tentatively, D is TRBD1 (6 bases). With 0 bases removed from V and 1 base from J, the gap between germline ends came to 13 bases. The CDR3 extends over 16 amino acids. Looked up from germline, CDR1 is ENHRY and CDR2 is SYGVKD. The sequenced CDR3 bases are TGTGCCATCAGTGAGTCCTTGGGGACACAGTCCTACGAG. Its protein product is CAISESLGTQSYE. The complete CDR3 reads CAISESLGTQSYEQYF.

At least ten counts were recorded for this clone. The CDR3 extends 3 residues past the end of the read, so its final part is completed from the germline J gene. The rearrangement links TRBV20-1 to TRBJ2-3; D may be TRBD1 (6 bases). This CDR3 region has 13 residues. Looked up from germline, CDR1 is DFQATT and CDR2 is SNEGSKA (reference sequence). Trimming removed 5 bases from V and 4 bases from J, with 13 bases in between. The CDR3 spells CSASTGGADTQYF. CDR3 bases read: TGCAGTGCTTCGACAGGCGGAGCAGATACG.

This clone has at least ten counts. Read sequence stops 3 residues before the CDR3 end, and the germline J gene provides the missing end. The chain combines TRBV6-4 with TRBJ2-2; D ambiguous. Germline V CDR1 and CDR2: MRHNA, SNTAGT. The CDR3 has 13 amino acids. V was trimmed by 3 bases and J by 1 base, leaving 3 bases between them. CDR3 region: CASSDKNTGELFF. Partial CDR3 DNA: TGTGCCAGCAGTGATAAGAACACCGGGGAG.

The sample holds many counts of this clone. CDR3 residues: CSARDYRASMIHEQYF. CDR3 DNA (partial): TGCAGTGCTAGAGATTACAGGGCTAGCATGATCCACGAG. The V and J genes are TRBV20-1 and TRBJ2-7; possibly TRBD1 for D (6 bases). The sequence runs out 3 residues before the end of the CDR3; the remainder is reconstructed from the germline J gene. V was cut by 0 bases and J by 5 bases, with 20 bases left in between. There are 16 residues in the CDR3. Per the germline V gene, CDR1 is DFQATT and CDR2 is SNEGSKA (reference sequence).

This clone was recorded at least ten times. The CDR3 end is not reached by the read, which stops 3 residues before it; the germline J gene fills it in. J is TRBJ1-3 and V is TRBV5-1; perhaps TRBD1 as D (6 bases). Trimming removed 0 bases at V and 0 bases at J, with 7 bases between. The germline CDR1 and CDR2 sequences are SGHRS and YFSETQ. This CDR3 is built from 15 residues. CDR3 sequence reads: CASSLGTDSGNTIYF. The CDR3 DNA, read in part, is TGCGCCAGCAGCTTGGGGACAGACTCTGGAAACACC. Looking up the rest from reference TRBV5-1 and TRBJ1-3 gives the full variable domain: KAGVTQTPRYLIKTRGQQVTLSCSPISGHRSVSWYQQTPGQGLQFLFEYFSETQRNKGNFPGRFSGRQFSNSRSEMNVSTLELGDSALYLCASSLGTDSGNTIYFGEGSWLTVV.

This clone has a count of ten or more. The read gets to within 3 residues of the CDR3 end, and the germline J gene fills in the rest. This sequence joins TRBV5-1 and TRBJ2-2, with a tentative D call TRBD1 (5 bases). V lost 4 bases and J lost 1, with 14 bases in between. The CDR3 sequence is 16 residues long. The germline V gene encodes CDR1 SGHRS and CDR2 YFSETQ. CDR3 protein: CASSPRAPENTGELFF. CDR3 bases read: TGCGCCAGCAGCCCCAGGGCACCGGAGAACACCGGGGAG. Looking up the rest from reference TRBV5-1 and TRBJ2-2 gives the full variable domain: KAGVTQTPRYLIKTRGQQVTLSCSPISGHRSVSWYQQTPGQGLQFLFEYFSETQRNKGNFPGRFSGRQFSNSRSEMNVSTLELGDSALYLCASSPRAPENTGELFFGEGSRLTVL.

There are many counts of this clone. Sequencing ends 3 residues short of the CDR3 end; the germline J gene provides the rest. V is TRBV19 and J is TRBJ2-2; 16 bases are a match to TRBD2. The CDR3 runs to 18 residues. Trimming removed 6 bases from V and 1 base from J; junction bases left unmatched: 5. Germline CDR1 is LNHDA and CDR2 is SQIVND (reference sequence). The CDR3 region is CASRPGLAGGRNTGELFF. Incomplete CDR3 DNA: TGTGCCAGTAGACCGGGACTAGCGGGAGGGCGGAACACCGGGGAG. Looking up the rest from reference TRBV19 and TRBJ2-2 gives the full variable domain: DGGITQSPKYLFRKEGQNVTLSCEQNLNHDAMYWYRQDPGQGLRLIYYSQIVNDFQKGDIAEGYSVSREKKESFPLTVTSAQKNPTAFYLCASRPGLAGGRNTGELFFGEGSRLTVL.

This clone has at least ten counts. The CDR3 loop reads CASSPPGQGNTGELFF. Partial CDR3 DNA: TGTGCCAGCTCACCCCCGGGACAGGGAAACACCGGGGAG. This chain connects TRBV18 to TRBJ2-2, with 9 bases matching TRBD1. The read stops 3 residues short of the end of the CDR3; the missing end is completed from the germline J gene. This CDR3 comprises 16 residues. Germline V CDR1 and CDR2: KGHSH, LQKENI. With 3 bases clipped from V and 2 bases from J, the junction kept 4 bases outside the gene matches.

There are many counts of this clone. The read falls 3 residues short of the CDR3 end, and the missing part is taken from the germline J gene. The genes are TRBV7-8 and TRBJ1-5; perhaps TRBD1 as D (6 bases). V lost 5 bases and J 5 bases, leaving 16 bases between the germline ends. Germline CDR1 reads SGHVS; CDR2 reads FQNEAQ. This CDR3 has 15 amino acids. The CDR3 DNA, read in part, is TGTGCCAGCAGCCCATGGGCTGGGGGCGATCAGCCC. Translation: CASSPWAGGDQP. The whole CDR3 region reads CASSPWAGGDQPQHF. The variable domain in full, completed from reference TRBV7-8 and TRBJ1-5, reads GAGVSQSPRYKVAKRGQDVALRCDPISGHVSLFWYQQALGQGPEFLTYFQNEAQLDKSGLPSDRFFAERPEGSVSTLKIQRTQQEDSAVYLCASSPWAGGDQPQHFGDGTRLSIL.

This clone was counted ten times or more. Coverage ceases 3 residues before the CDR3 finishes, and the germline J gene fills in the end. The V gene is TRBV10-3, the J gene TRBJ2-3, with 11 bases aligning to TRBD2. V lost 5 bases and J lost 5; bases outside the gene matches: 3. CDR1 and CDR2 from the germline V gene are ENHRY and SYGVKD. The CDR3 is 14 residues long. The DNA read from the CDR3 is TGTGCCATCAGTACTAGCGGGAGTTTAGATACG. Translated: CAISTSGSLDT. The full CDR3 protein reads CAISTSGSLDTQYF.